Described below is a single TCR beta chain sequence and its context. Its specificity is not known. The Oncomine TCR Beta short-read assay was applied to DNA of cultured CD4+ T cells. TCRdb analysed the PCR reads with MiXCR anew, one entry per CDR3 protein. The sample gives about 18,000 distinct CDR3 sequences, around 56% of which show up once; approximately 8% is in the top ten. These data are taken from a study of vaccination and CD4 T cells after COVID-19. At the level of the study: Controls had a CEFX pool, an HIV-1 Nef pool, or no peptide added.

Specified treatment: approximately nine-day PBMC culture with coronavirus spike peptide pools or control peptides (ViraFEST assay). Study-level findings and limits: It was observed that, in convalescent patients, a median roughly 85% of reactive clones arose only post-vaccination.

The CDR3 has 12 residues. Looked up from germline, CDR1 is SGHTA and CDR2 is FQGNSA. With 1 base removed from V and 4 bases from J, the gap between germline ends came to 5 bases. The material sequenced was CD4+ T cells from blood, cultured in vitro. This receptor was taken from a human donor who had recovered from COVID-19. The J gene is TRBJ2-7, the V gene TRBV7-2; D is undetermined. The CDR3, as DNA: TGTGCCAGCAGCTTAGGAGAGTACGAGCAGTACTTC. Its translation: CASSLGEYEQYF.